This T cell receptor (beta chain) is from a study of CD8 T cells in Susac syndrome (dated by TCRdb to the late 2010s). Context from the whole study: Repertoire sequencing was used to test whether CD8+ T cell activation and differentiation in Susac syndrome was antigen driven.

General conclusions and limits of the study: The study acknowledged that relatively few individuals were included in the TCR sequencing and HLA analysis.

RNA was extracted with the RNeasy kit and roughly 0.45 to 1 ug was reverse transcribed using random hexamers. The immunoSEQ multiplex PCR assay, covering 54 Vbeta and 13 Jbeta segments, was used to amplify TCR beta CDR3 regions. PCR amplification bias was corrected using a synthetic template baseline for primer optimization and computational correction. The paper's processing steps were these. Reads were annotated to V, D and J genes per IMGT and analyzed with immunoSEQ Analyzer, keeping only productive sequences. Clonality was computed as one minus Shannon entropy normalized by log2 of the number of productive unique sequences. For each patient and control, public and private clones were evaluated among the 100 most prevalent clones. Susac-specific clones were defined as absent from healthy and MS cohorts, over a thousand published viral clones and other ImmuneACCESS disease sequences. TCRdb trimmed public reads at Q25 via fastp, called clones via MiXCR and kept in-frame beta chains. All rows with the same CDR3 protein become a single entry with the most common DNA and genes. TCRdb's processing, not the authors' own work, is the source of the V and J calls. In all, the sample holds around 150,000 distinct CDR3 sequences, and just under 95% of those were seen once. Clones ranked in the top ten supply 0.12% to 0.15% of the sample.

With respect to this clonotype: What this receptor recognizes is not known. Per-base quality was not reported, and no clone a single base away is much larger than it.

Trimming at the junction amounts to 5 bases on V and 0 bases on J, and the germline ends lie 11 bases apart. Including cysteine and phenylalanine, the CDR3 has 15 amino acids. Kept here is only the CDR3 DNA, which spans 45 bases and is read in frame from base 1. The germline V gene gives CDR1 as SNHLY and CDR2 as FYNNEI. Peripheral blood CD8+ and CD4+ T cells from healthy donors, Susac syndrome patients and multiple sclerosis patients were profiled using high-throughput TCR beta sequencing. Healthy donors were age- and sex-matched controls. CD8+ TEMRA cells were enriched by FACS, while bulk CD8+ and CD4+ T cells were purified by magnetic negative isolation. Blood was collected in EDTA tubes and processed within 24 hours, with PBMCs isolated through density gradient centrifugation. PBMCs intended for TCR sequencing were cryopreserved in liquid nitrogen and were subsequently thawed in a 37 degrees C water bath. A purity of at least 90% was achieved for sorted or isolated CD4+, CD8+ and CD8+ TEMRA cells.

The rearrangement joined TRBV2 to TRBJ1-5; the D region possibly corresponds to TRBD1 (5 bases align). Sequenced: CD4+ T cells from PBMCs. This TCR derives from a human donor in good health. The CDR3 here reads CASSLGVNSNQPQHF. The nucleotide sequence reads TGTGCCAGCAGTTTAGGGGTCAATAGCAATCAGCCCCAGCATTTT.